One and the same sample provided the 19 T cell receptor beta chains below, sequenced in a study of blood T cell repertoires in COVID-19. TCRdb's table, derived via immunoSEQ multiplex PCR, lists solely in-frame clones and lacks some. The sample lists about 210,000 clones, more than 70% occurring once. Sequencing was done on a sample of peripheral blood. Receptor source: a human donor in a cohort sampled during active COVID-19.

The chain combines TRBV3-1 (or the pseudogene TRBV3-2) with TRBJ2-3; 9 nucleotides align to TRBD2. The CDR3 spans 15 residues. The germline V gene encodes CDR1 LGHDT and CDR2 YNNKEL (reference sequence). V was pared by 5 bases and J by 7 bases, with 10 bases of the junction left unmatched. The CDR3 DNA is TGTGCCAGCAGCTACGAGGGACTAGCAATAAATACGCAGTATTTT. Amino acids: CASSYEGLAINTQYF.

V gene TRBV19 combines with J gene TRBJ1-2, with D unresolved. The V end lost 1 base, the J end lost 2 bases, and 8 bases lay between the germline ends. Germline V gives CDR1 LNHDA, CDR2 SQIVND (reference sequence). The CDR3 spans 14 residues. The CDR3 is CASSIGGQNYGYTF. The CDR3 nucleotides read TGTGCCAGTAGTATAGGCGGGCAGAACTATGGCTACACCTTC.

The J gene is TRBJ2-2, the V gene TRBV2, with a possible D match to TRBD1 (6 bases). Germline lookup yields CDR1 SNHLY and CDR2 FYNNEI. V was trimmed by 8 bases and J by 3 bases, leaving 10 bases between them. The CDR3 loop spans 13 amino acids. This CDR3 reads CASAGTHTGELFF. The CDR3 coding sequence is TGTGCCAGCGCCGGGACACACACCGGGGAGCTGTTTTTT. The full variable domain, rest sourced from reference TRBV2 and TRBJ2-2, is EPEVTQTPSHQVTQMGQEVILRCVPISNHLYFYWYRQILGQKVEFLVSFYNNEISEKSEIFDDQFSVERPDGSNFTLKIRSTKLEDSAMYFCASAGTHTGELFFGEGSRLTVL.

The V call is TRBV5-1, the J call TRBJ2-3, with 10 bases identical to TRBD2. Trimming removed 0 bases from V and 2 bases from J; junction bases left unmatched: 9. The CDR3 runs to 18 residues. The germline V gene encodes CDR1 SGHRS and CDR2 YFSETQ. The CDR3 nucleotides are TGCGCCAGCAGCTTGGCCAGGGCTAGCGGGAGATCCACAGATACGCAGTATTTT. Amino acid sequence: CASSLARASGRSTDTQYF.

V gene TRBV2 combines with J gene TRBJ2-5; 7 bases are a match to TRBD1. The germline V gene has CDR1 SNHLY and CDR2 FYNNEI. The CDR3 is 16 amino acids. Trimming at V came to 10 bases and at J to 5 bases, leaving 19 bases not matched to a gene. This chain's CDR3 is CANSVVGQSAGETQYF. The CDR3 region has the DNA TGTGCCAACTCGGTGGTGGGACAGTCCGCCGGGGAGACCCAGTACTTC.

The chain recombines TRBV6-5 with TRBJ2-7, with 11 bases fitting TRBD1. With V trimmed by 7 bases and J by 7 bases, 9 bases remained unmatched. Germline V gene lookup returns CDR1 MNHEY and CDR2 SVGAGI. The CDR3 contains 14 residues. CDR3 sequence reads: CASTLDRGRGEQYF. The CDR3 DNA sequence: TGTGCCAGCACCTTGGACAGGGGGCGTGGAGAGCAGTACTTC.

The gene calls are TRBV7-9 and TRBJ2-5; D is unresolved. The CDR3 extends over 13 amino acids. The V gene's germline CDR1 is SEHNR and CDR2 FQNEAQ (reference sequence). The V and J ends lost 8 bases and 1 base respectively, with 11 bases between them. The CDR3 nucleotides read TGTGCCAGCGGTCAGGATCTCCAAGAGACCCAGTACTTC. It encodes CASGQDLQETQYF.

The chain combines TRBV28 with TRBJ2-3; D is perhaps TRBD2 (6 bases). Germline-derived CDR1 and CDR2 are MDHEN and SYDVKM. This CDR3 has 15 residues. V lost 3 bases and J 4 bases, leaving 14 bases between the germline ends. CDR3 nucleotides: TGTGCCAGCAGTTTTGTCGGGGGTGGTGCAGATACGCAGTATTTT. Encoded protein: CASSFVGGGADTQYF.

Here the CDR3 reads CASSYSGTGDDYTF. The DNA of the CDR3 is TGTGCCAGCAGTTACTCAGGGACAGGAGACGACTACACCTTC. V usage is TRBV6-5 and J usage is TRBJ1-2; TRBD1 matches 8 bases. V shed 0 bases and J 10 bases; nucleotides not matched to a gene: 7. The germline V gene has CDR1 MNHEY and CDR2 SVGAGI. The CDR3 contains 14 residues.

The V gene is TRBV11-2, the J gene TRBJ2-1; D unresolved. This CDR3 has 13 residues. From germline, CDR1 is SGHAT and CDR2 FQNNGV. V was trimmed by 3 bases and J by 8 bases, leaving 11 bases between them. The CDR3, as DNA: TGTGCCAGCAGCTTCAGGTTCCGCGATGAGCAGTTCTTC. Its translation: CASSFRFRDEQFF.

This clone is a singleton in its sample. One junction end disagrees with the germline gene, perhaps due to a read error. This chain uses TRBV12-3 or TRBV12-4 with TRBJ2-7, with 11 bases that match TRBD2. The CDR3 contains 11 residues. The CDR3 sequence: CASRQTSGANF. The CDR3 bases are TGTGCCAGCAGGCAGACTAGCGGGGCTAACTTC.

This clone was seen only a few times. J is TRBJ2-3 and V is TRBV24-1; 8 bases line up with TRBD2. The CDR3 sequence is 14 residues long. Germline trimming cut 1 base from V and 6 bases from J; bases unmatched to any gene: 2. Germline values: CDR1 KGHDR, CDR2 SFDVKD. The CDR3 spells CATSDLPSGDTQYF. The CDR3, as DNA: TGTGCCACCAGTGATTTACCTAGCGGGGATACGCAGTATTTT.

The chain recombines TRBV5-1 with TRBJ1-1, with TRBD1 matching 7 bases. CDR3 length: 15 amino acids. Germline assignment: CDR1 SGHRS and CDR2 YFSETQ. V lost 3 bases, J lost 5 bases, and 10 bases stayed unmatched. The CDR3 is CASSSLTGEATEAFF. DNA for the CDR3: TGCGCCAGCAGCTCCTTAACAGGGGAAGCTACTGAAGCTTTCTTT.

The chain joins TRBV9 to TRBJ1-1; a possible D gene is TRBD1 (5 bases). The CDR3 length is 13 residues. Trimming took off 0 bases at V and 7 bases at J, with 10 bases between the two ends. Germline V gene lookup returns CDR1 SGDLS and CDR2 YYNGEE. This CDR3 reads CASSVGVQGEAFF. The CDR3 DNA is TGTGCCAGCAGCGTAGGTGTCCAGGGTGAAGCTTTCTTT.

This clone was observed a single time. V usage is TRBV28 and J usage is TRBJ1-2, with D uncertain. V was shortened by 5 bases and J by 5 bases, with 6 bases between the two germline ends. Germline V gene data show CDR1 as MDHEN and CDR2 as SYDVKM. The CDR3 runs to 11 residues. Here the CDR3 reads CASSRLYGYTF. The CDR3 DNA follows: TGTGCCAGCAGTCGCCTATATGGCTACACCTTC.

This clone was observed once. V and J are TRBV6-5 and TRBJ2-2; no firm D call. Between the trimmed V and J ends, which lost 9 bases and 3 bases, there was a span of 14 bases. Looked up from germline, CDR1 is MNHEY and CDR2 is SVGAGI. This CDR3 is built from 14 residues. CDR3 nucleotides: TGTGCCAGAGACTTAGTACGGTACACCGGGGAGCTGTTTTTT. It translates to CARDLVRYTGELFF.

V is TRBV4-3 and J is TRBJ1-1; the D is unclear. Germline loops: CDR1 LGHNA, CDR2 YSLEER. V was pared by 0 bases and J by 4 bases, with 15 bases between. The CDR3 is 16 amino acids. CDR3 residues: CASSQELATRITEAFF. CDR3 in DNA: TGCGCCAGCAGCCAAGAGTTGGCGACTCGGATCACTGAAGCTTTCTTT.

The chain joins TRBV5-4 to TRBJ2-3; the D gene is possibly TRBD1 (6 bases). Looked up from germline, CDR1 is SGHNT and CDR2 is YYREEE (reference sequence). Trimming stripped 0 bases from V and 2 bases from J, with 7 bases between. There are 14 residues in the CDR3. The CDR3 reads CASSLGQATDTQYF. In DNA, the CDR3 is TGTGCCAGCAGCTTGGGACAGGCCACAGATACGCAGTATTTT.

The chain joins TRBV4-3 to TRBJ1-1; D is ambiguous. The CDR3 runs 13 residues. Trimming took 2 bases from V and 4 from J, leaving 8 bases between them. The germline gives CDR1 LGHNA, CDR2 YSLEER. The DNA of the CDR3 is TGCGCCAGCAGCCAACTCTCGGGCACTGAAGCTTTCTTT. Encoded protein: CASSQLSGTEAFF.